This T cell receptor (beta chain) was observed in a study of shared clonotypes between healthy human individuals. Study-level findings and limits: A handful of donors shared approximately 5% of their naive CD4 clonotypes. Estimated richness was generally greater in naive than memory subsets.

This CDR3 contains 13 residues. From germline, CDR1 is SNHLY and CDR2 FYNNEI. The V end was cut by 7 bases, the J end by 2 bases, with 11 bases between. Worth noting for this clone: The target antigen is unknown.

Sequencing was at deep level. Method: immunoSEQ multiplex PCR; TCRdb's copy keeps in-frame clones and lacks some. The sample lists approximately 980,000 clones; approximately 80% were seen once. The rearrangement links TRBV2 to TRBJ2-5; D is undetermined. The sequencing input was memory CD4+ T cells sorted from blood. Subset in this sample: CD45RA-negative fraction. This TCR was recovered from a man between 18 and 29 years old in good health. This CDR3 is CASKQSVQETQYF. The CDR3 DNA reads TGTGCCAGCAAGCAGAGTGTACAAGAGACCCAGTACTTC. The full variable domain, its missing parts supplied by reference TRBV2 and TRBJ2-5, is EPEVTQTPSHQVTQMGQEVILRCVPISNHLYFYWYRQILGQKVEFLVSFYNNEISEKSEIFDDQFSVERPDGSNFTLKIRSTKLEDSAMYFCASKQSVQETQYFGPGTRLLVL.